This TCR beta chain comes out of a study of cytomegalovirus exposure and HLA in healthy donors. Findings of the study overall: The study put 150 or so TCR beta chains on its list as cytomegalovirus-associated. A missense variant in DCLRE1C was later tied to TCR beta V- and J-gene trimming.

Researchers ran the PCR with 60 Vbeta and 13 Jbeta primers. Method: immunoSEQ multiplex PCR; TCRdb's copy keeps in-frame clones and lacks some. The sample lists 75,000 to 100,000 clones, 65% to 85% occurring once. In the case of this clone: Its antigen is not known.

Germline V gene lookup returns CDR1 SGHNT and CDR2 YYREEE (reference sequence). The CDR3 runs 17 residues. With 3 bases clipped from V and 5 bases from J, the junction kept 12 bases outside the gene matches. The rearrangement uses TRBV5-4 and TRBJ2-7; 12 bases align to TRBD2. This sequence originates from a female donor in good health and CMV-seropositive. The sequencing input was PBMCs. The DNA for the CDR3 is TGTGCCAGCAGCTCAATTGGGCTAGCGGGGGGGCTTAACGAGCAGTACTTC. Encoded protein: CASSSIGLAGGLNEQYF.